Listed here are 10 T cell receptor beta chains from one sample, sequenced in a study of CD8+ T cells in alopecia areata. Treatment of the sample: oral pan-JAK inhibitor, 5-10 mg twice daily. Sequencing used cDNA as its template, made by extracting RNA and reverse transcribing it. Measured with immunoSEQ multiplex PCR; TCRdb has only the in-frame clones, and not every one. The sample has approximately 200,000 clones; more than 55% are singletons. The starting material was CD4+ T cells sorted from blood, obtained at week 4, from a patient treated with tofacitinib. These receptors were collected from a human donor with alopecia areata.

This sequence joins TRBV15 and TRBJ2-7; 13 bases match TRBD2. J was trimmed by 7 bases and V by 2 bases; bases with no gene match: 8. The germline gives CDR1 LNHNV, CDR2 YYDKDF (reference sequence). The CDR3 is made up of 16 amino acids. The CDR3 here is CATSRSGLAGVEEQYF. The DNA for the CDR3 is TGTGCCACCAGCAGATCCGGACTAGCGGGAGTAGAAGAGCAGTACTTC.

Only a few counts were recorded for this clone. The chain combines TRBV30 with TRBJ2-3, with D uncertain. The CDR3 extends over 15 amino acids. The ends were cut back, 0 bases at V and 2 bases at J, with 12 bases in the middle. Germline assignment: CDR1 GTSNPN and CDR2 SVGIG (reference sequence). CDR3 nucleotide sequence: TGTGCCTGGAGTGTAGGTGGATACGACACAGATACGCAGTATTTT. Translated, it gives CAWSVGGYDTDTQYF.

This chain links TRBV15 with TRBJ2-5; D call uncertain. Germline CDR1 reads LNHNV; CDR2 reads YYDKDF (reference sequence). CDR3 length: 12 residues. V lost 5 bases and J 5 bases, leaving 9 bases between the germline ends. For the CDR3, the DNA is TGTGCCACCAGCTACCCCGGCGAGACCCAGTACTTC. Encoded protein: CATSYPGETQYF.

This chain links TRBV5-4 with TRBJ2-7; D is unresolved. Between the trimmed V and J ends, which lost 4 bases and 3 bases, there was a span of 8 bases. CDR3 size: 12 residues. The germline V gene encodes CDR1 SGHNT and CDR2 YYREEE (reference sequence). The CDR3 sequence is CASSADGYEQYF. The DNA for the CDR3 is TGTGCCAGCAGCGCGGACGGCTACGAGCAGTACTTC.

The CDR3 sequence: CAWSVLGRVDQPQHF. As DNA, the CDR3 is TGTGCCTGGAGTGTACTAGGCAGGGTAGACCAGCCCCAGCATTTT. The chain employs TRBV30 and TRBJ1-5; TRBD1 might be the D (5 bases). The CDR3 extends over 15 amino acids. Trimming took 0 bases from V and 7 from J, leaving 16 bases between them. Per germline, CDR1 GTSNPN and CDR2 SVGIG (reference sequence).

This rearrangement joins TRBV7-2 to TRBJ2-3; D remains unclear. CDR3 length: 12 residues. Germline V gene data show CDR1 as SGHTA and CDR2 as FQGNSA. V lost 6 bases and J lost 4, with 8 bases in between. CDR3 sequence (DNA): TGTGCCAGCAGACTATTGGCAGATACGCAGTATTTT. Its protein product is CASRLLADTQYF. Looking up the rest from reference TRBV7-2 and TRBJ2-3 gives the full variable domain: GAGVSQSPSNKVTEKGKDVELRCDPISGHTALYWYRQSLGQGLEFLIYFQGNSAPDKSGLPSDRFSAERTGGSVSTLTIQRTQQEDSAVYLCASRLLADTQYFGPGTRLTVL.

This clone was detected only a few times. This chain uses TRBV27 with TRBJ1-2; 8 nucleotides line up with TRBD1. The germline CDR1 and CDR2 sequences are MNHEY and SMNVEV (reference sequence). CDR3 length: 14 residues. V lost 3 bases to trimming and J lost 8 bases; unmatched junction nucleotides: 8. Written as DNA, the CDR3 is TGTGCCAGCAGTTTTCGGGACAGGTCTGGCGGCTACACCTTC. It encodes CASSFRDRSGGYTF.

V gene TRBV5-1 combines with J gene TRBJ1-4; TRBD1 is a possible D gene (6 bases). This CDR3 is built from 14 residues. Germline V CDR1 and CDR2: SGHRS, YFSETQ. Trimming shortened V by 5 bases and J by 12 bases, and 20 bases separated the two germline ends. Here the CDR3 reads CASSLTGPRFELFF. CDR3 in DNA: TGCGCCAGCAGTCTAACAGGGCCGCGCTTTGAACTGTTTTTT. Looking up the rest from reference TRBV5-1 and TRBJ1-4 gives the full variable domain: KAGVTQTPRYLIKTRGQQVTLSCSPISGHRSVSWYQQTPGQGLQFLFEYFSETQRNKGNFPGRFSGRQFSNSRSEMNVSTLELGDSALYLCASSLTGPRFELFFGSGTQLSVL.

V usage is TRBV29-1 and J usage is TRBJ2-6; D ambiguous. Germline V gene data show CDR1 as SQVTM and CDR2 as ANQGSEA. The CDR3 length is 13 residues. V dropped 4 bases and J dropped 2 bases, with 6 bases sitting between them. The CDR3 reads CSVVNPGANVLTF. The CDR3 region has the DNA TGCAGCGTTGTGAACCCTGGGGCCAACGTCCTGACTTTC.

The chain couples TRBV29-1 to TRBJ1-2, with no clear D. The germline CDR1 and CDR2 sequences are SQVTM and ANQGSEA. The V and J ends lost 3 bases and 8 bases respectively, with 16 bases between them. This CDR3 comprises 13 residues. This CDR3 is CSVDEWNGKGYTF. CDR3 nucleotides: TGCAGCGTTGATGAGTGGAACGGAAAAGGCTACACCTTC.